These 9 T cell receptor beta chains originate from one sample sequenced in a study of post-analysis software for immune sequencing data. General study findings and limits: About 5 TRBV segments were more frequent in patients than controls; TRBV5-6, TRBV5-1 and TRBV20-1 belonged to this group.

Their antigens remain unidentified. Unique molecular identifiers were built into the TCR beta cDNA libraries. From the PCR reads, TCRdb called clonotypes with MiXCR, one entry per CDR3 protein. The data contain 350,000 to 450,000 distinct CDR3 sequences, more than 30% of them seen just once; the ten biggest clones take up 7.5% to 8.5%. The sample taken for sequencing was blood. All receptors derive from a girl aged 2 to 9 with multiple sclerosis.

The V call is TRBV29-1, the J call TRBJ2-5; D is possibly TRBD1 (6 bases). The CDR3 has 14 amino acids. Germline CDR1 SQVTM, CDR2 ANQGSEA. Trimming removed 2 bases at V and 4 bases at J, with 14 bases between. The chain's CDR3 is CSVEPGPRGETQYF. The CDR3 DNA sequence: TGCAGCGTTGAACCGGGACCCAGGGGAGAGACCCAGTACTTC.

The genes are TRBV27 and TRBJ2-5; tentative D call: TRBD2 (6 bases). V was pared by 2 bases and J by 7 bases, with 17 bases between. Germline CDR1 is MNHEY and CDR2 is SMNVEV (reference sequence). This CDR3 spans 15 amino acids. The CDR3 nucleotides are TGTGCCAGCAGTTTAGATCGCGGGACTCGGGGGACCCAGTACTTC. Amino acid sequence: CASSLDRGTRGTQYF.

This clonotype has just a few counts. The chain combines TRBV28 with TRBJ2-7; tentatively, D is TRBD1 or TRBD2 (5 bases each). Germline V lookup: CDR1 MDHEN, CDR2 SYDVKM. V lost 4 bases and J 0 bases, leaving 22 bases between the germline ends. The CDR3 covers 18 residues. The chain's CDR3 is CASSSMGRFLAYSYEQYF. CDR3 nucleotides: TGTGCCAGCAGTTCCATGGGACGATTCCTAGCCTACTCCTACGAGCAGTACTTC.

CDR3 in amino acids: CASSLSRVEAQYF. In DNA form, the CDR3 reads TGTGCCAGCAGTTTGAGCAGGGTGGAGGCCCAGTACTTC. The chain links TRBV12-3 or TRBV12-4 to TRBJ2-7; D may correspond to TRBD1 or TRBD2 (5 bases each). There are 13 residues in the CDR3. V lost 3 bases and J lost 10, with 16 bases in between.

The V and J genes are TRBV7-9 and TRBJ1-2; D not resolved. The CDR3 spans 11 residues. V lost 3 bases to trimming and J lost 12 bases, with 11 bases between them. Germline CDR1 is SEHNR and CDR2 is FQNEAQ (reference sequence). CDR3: CASSFGQDDTF. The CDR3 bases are TGTGCCAGCAGCTTTGGGCAGGATGACACCTTC.

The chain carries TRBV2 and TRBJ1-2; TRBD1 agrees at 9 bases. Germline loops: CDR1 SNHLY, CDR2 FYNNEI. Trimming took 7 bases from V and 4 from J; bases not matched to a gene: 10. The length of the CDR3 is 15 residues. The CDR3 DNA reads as TGTGCCAGCAATACGGACAGGGGATACGCCTATGGCTACACCTTC. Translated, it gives CASNTDRGYAYGYTF.

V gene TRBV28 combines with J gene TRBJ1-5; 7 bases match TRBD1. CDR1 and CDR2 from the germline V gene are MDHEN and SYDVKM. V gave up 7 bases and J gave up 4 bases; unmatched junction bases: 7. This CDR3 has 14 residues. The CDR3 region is CASNHGTVNQPQHF. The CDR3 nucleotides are TGTGCCAGCAACCACGGGACAGTTAATCAGCCCCAGCATTTT.

The CDR3: CASSPAGGSADTQYF. CDR3 in DNA: TGTGCCAGCTCACCCGCGGGAGGGTCGGCAGATACGCAGTATTTT. This chain connects TRBV18 to TRBJ2-3; 9 nucleotides line up with TRBD2. From germline, CDR1 is KGHSH and CDR2 LQKENI. The CDR3 length is 15 residues. Trimming cost V 3 bases and J 4 bases; bases outside gene matches: 5. Full variable domain (remainder filled in from reference TRBV18 and TRBJ2-3): NAGVMQNPRHLVRRRGQEARLRCSPMKGHSHVYWYRQLPEEGLKFMVYLQKENIIDESGMPKERFSAEFPKEGPSILRIQQVVRGDSAAYFCASSPAGGSADTQYFGPGTRLTVL.

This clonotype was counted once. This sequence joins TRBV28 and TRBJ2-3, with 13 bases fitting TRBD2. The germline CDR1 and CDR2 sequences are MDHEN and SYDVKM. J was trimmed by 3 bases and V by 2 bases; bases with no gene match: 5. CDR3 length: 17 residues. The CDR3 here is CASSLTTGLAGTDTQYF. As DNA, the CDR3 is TGTGCCAGCAGTTTAACAACGGGACTAGCGGGAACAGATACGCAGTATTTT.